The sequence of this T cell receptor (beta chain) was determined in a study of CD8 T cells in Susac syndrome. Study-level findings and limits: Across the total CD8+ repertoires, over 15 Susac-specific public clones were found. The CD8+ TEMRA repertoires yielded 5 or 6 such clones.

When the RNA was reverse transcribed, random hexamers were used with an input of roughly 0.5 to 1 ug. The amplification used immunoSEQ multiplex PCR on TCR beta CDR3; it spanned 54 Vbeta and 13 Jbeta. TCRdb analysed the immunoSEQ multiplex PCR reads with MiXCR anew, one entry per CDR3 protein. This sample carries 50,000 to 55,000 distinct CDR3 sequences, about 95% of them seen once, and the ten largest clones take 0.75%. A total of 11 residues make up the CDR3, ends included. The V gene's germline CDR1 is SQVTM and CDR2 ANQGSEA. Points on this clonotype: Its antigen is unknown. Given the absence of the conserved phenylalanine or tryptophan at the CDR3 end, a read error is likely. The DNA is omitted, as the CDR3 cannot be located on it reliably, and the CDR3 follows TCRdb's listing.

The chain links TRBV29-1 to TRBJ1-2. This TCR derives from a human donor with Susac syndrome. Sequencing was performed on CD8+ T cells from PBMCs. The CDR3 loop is CSVPSAGQTWL.